This TCR beta chain was documented in a study of T cell responses to AZD1222 COVID-19 vaccine (dated by TCRdb to the early 2020s). Background on the whole study: A total of roughly 240 trial participants underwent TCR sequencing, of whom about 210 received two doses of AZD1222 and around 25 received two doses of the MenACWY control vaccine. Trial participants were enrolled by age into 18-55, 56-69 and 70-plus year subgroups, with roughly 150, 30 and 60 TCR-sequenced participants respectively.

As for this clone: The clone's antigen remains unknown. Within one base of it there is no much larger clone, and no base qualities were kept.

The CDR3 runs 14 residues from the cysteine to the phenylalanine. Only the CDR3 part of the read is kept: 42 bases, read in frame from the first base. The junction shows trimming of 7 bases on V and 4 bases on J, plus 17 bases between the germline ends. For CDR1 and CDR2, the germline V gene lists SGHTS and YDEGEE. The time point label of this sample denotes: baseline before first vaccination. What this sample's treatment or condition label stands for: meningococcal conjugate vaccine given as trial control. Samples from vaccinated people were obtained from the UK trials COV001 and COV002, which included a single-blind randomized controlled phase 2/3 trial of AZD1222 (ChAdOx1 nCoV-19) in healthy adults. Trial participant PBMC samples were collected at day 0 and day 28 after the second dose for TCRbeta chain sequencing. Results and caveats for the whole study, not just this receptor: In the small 56-69-year group, the increase in depth fell short of significance, most likely because of low power. The whole spike protein was spanned by vaccine-associated CD4 TCRs, and dominant responses were seen in regions 160-218 and 743-854. Spike-specific TCR breadth and depth rose significantly after two AZD1222 doses compared with day 0 and with MenACWY recipients. Most participants were white British and females outnumbered males, and the authors suggested that clonal diversity may have been underestimated. Because no day 14 peak-response samples were available, the repertoires could be characterized only after the peak T cell response. Conclusions about previously exposed vaccinees are limited, since just five to seven AZD1222 recipients were seropositive for SARS-CoV-2 at baseline. Reportedly, almost half of the unique spike-specific TCRs recognized epitopes lying outside the regions that are mutated in the B.1.351 and B.1.1.7 variants.

The CDR3 regions of human TCRbeta chains were analyzed by immunosequencing. As for the authors' bioinformatics: TCRs in the repertoires were compared against a reference library of SARS-CoV-2-specific TCRs that had been generated with the MIRA antigen-specificity platform. Breadth was defined as the fraction of unique TCRs that were SARS-CoV-2-associated. Depth was defined as the fraction of total T cells that were SARS-CoV-2-associated. Using the MIRA data, every spike-specific TCR was mapped to the spike region that the TCR reacted to and assigned to either a CD4 or a CD8 class. Log10-transformed breadth and depth values were compared by one-way ANOVA with Sidak's multiple comparisons tests. This immuneACCESS table, as held by TCRdb, lists in-frame sequences with V and J called but not all clones. Of the missing ones, under half trace to an unresolved V gene in checked studies; the others have no known cause. From that table come the V and J calls and clone size; the DNA was used to work out D and trimming. In all, the sample holds over 150,000 clones, and about 86% of those were seen once. The ten biggest clones cover about 5.1% of the sample.

The material sequenced was peripheral blood, taken on day 0 of MenACWY control vaccination. This sequence originates from an adult in good health. This chain joins TRBV5-8 to TRBJ1-1, and perhaps TRBD1 as D gene, on 6 matching bases. The CDR3 amino acid sequence is: CASVTGAVSTEAFF. The DNA sequence is as follows: TGTGCCAGCGTCACGGGGGCCGTATCCACTGAAGCTTTCTTT.